This T cell receptor (beta chain) emerged from a study of shared clonotypes between healthy human individuals. To note about this clone: Its antigen is still unknown.

Germline V gene lookup returns CDR1 SGHDT and CDR2 YYEEEE. The CDR3 has 14 amino acids. Trimming at V came to 5 bases and at J to 7 bases, leaving 12 bases not matched to a gene. In the original processing: Quality scores were absent from the junction-only immunoSEQ sequences, so filtering differed. TCRdb's copy holds only in-frame clones and misses some; the assay was immunoSEQ multiplex PCR. The DNA gave D and trimming, while V, J and clone size come from that table. The data contain some 740,000 clones, 80% to 95% of them singletons. Study-wide results and caveats: Rarefaction revealed incomplete sorted-subset sequencing despite large depth. Shared across a few donors were around 5% of the naive CD4 clonotypes.

CD45RO negativity and positive selection for CCR7 defined naive CD8 cells, a population that excluded terminally differentiated effector memory CD45RA+ cells. V usage is TRBV5-6 and J usage is TRBJ2-7; 7 bases are shared with TRBD1. Material for sequencing was naive CD8+ T cells sorted from blood. The sequence was obtained from a man under 40 in good health. In DNA, the CDR3 is TGTGCCAGCAGTCCCGGGACAGACCTCGGGGAGCAGTACTTC. Its protein is CASSPGTDLGEQYF. The variable domain in full, with the rest retrieved from reference TRBV5-6 and TRBJ2-7, is DAGVTQSPTHLIKTRGQQVTLRCSPKSGHDTVSWYQQALGQGPQFIFQYYEEEERQRGNFPDRFSGHQFPNYSSELNVNALLLGDSALYLCASSPGTDLGEQYFGPGTRLTVT.